The rows below give T cell receptor beta chains drawn from one sample of a study of blood T cell repertoires in COVID-19. Assay used: immunoSEQ multiplex PCR; TCRdb lists only in-frame clones, some missing. The table includes 80,000 to 95,000 clones, over 75% detected once. The sample was peripheral blood. Receptors were obtained from a man aged 80 or over with active or convalescent COVID-19. CDR3s include the opening cysteine and the closing phenylalanine or tryptophan. Each record gives: J gene, CDR3 length, clone size, V gene, D gene, CDR3 protein, CDR3 DNA. The D gene is left open where the match is weak. Clone size is given for some rows only: seen once, a few or many times, or a class if the clone is expanded.

>TRBJ1-5|16|few|TRBV7-8|.
CASSSFGGASNQPQHF
TGTGCCAGCAGTTCATTCGGGGGAGCCAGCAATCAGCCCCAGCATTTT
>TRBJ1-1|15|.|TRBV15|.
CATSLSVGGKTEAFF
TGTGCCACCAGCCTGTCGGTGGGGGGAAAAACTGAAGCTTTCTTT
>TRBJ2-1|16|few|TRBV7-2|.
CASSPRAGTGYNEQFF
TGTGCCAGCAGCCCGAGGGCGGGTACCGGATACAATGAGCAGTTCTTC
>TRBJ1-1|15|.|TRBV7-8|TRBD1
CASSQPTGGAAEAFF
TGTGCCAGCAGCCAACCAACAGGGGGCGCGGCTGAAGCTTTCTTT
>TRBJ1-6|15|.|TRBV6-4|TRBD1
CASSQQGNGDSPLHF
TGTGCCAGCAGCCAACAGGGGAACGGAGATTCACCCCTCCACTTT
>TRBJ2-2|18|.|TRBV5-1|TRBD2
CASSQTSGGVSNTGELFF
TGCGCCAGCAGCCAGACTAGCGGGGGGGTCTCTAACACCGGGGAGCTGTTTTTT
>TRBJ1-2|15|.|TRBV6-6|TRBD1
CASSYSGDRGGGYTF
TGTGCCAGCAGTTACTCGGGGGACAGGGGTGGTGGCTACACCTTC
>TRBJ1-2|13|.|TRBV6-2/TRBV6-3|.
CASSYLPADGYTF
TGTGCCAGCAGTTACTTACCGGCGGATGGCTACACCTTC
>TRBJ1-3|16|.|TRBV7-9|.
CASSPGLSYSGNTIYF
TGTGCCAGCAGCCCGGGACTGAGTTACTCTGGAAACACCATATATTTT
>TRBJ1-6|13|.|TRBV5-1|TRBD1
CASSWGTGEPLHF
TGCGCCAGCAGCTGGGGGACAGGCGAGCCCCTCCACTTT
>TRBJ2-5|14|.|TRBV10-3|TRBD1
CAISVFQGAETQYF
TGTGCCATCAGTGTTTTCCAGGGGGCAGAGACCCAGTACTTC
>TRBJ1-4|15|.|TRBV9|.
CASSVGVQGGEKLFF
TGTGCCAGCAGCGTAGGGGTCCAGGGAGGTGAAAAACTGTTTTTT
>TRBJ1-2|16|.|TRBV18|.
CASSPRVEGVNYGYTF
TGTGCCAGCTCACCACGAGTTGAGGGCGTCAACTATGGCTACACCTTC
>TRBJ1-2|15|.|TRBV28|TRBD1
CASSTRQGVYYGYTF
TGTGCCAGCAGTACACGACAGGGGGTGTACTATGGCTACACCTTC
>TRBJ2-5|14|once|TRBV6-2/TRBV6-3|.
CASSLTGDQETQYF
TGTGCCAGCAGTCTTACAGGCGACCAAGAGACCCAGTACTTC
>TRBJ1-6|13|few|TRBV29-1|TRBD1
CSFRTGEGSPLHF
TGCAGTTTCAGGACAGGGGAAGGTTCACCCCTCCACTTT
>TRBJ1-1|12|.|TRBV28|.
CASSPETRVAFF
TGTGCCAGCAGTCCCGAAACGCGGGTTGCTTTCTTT
>TRBJ1-4|12|.|TRBV29-1|TRBD1
CSVAGGNEKLFF
TGCAGCGTTGCAGGGGGGAATGAAAAACTGTTTTTT
>TRBJ1-6|14|.|TRBV7-9|.
CASSLFGINSPLHF
TGTGCCAGCAGCTTATTCGGGATAAATTCACCCCTCCACTTT
>TRBJ2-3|14|.|TRBV19|.
CASSLSRETDTQYF
TGTGCCAGTAGTTTGTCCCGGGAGACAGATACGCAGTATTTT
>TRBJ1-1|14|.|TRBV18|TRBD1
CASSPATGVGEAFF
TGTGCCAGCTCACCCGCGACAGGGGTGGGTGAAGCTTTCTTT
>TRBJ1-5|14|.|TRBV19|.
CASSIRGAVQPQHF
TGTGCCAGTAGTATCCGCGGTGCGGTTCAGCCCCAGCATTTT
>TRBJ1-6|14|.|TRBV27|TRBD1
CASSSQGARSPLHF
TGTGCCAGCAGTTCTCAGGGGGCGAGGTCACCCCTCCACTTT
>TRBJ1-2|15|.|TRBV18|.
CASSPPSRGNYGYTF
TGTGCCAGCTCACCACCGTCCAGGGGCAACTATGGCTACACCTTC
>TRBJ1-5|15|few|TRBV18|.
CASSPGRGSNQPQHF
TGTGCCAGCTCACCAGGCAGGGGCAGCAATCAGCCCCAGCATTTT
>TRBJ1-1|14|.|TRBV7-2|.
CASSRMALNTEAFF
TGTGCCAGCAGCCGCATGGCCCTGAACACTGAAGCTTTCTTT
>TRBJ1-1|16|.|TRBV10-3|.
CAISESTRVEGTEAFF
TGTGCCATCAGTGAGTCGACTCGGGTGGAGGGTACTGAAGCTTTCTTT